These 18 T cell receptor beta chains originate from one sample sequenced in a study of radiotherapy plus CTLA-4 blockade in lung cancer. Assay used: immunoSEQ multiplex PCR; TCRdb lists only in-frame clones, some missing. The sample records about 59,000 clones, approximately 70% being singletons. Material: peripheral blood, obtained from a patient treated with radiotherapy plus ipilimumab. The receptors derive from a human donor with non-small cell lung cancer whose response to radiotherapy plus ipilimumab could not be evaluated.

The chain links TRBV7-2 to TRBJ2-1; 8 bases agree with TRBD2. V shed 2 bases and J 5 bases; nucleotides not matched to a gene: 5. CDR1 is SGHTA, CDR2 FQGNSA, per germline. The CDR3 is 15 residues long. CDR3: CASSLIDSGDNEQFF. The CDR3 region has the DNA TGTGCCAGCAGCTTAATAGATAGCGGGGACAATGAGCAGTTCTTC.

In this sample, this clone turned up once. This sequence joins TRBV7-6 and TRBJ2-6, with 12 positions matching TRBD1. This CDR3 has 18 amino acids. With V trimmed by 0 bases and J by 4 bases, 4 bases remained unmatched. Germline assignment: CDR1 SGHVS and CDR2 FNYEAQ. CDR3 sequence (DNA): TGTGCCAGCAGCTTAGCGGGACAGGGGGCTGGAGGGGCCAACGTCCTGACTTTC. This codes for CASSLAGQGAGGANVLTF.

The rearrangement joins TRBV4-2 to TRBJ1-5, with no clear D. The CDR3 consists of 15 residues. CDR1 and CDR2 from the germline V gene are LGHNA and YNFKEQ. The ends were cut back, 0 bases at V and 0 bases at J, with 6 bases in the middle. CDR3 in DNA: TGTGCCAGCAGCCAAGAAACAGATAGCAATCAGCCCCAGCATTTT. This codes for CASSQETDSNQPQHF.

The rearrangement uses TRBV6-1 and TRBJ2-4; TRBD1 matches at 7 bases. The germline CDR1 and CDR2 sequences are MNHNS and SASEGT. The CDR3 consists of 12 residues. V lost 1 base to trimming and J lost 11 bases; unmatched junction nucleotides: 2. CDR3 region: CASSEGGGVQYF. DNA for the CDR3: TGTGCCAGCAGTGAAGGAGGGGGCGTTCAGTACTTC.

CDR3 DNA sequence: TGCGCCAGCAGTCCGGGACTTGAAGAAGGAAATGAGCAGTTCTTC. Translating it yields CASSPGLEEGNEQFF. The chain uses TRBV23-1 and TRBJ2-1; possibly TRBD2 for D (6 bases). TRBV23-1 is known as an ORF, though its function is uncertain. The V gene lost 4 bases and the J gene lost 7 bases, with 17 bases spanning the gap. This CDR3 contains 15 residues.

This clone appeared a single time. This sequence joins TRBV7-2 and TRBJ2-3, with TRBD2 as a possible D gene (5 bases). Germline V gene data show CDR1 as SGHTA and CDR2 as FQGNSA. CDR3 length: 14 amino acids. Trimming shortened V by 5 bases and J by 4 bases, and 13 bases separated the two germline ends. The CDR3 protein is CASSRALAPDTQYF. The CDR3 DNA follows: TGTGCCAGCAGCAGGGCGCTAGCCCCAGATACGCAGTATTTT.

The chain has TRBV9 and TRBJ2-5, with 13 bases that match TRBD2. Trimming took 0 bases from V and 2 from J; bases not matched to a gene: 4. This CDR3 contains 17 residues. The germline V gene encodes CDR1 SGDLS and CDR2 YYNGEE. CDR3 DNA sequence: TGTGCCAGCAGCGTAGGGGGACTAGCGGGATTACAAGAGACCCAGTACTTC. Encoded protein: CASSVGGLAGLQETQYF.

This chain uses TRBV27 with TRBJ1-5; D ambiguous. Deletions cut 3 bases from V and 6 bases from J, with 9 bases between. The germline gives CDR1 MNHEY, CDR2 SMNVEV (reference sequence). The CDR3 runs 13 residues. This CDR3 reads CASSLGGFQPQHF. The CDR3 nucleotides are TGTGCCAGCAGTTTGGGAGGGTTTCAGCCCCAGCATTTT.

This clone was seen a handful of times. The chain combines TRBV6-5 with TRBJ1-1; 8 nucleotides align to TRBD1. CDR1 is MNHEY, CDR2 SVGAGI, per germline. The length of the CDR3 is 13 residues. J was trimmed by 7 bases and V by 2 bases; bases with no gene match: 3. Here the CDR3 DNA reads TGTGCCAGCAGTTACCATGGGACAGGTGAAGCTTTCTTT. This sequence encodes CASSYHGTGEAFF.

The chain is built from TRBV10-3 and TRBJ2-2; 8 bases are a match to TRBD1. The CDR3 runs to 17 residues. V was pared by 3 bases and J by 4 bases, with 10 bases of the junction left unmatched. Germline CDR1 and CDR2: ENHRY and SYGVKD. The CDR3 loop reads CAISDPDRVISTGELFF. In DNA form, the CDR3 reads TGTGCCATCAGTGACCCGGACAGGGTAATTAGCACCGGGGAGCTGTTTTTT.

The rearrangement links TRBV27 to TRBJ1-2, with 8 bases matching TRBD1. This CDR3 spans 12 amino acids. Germline CDR1 MNHEY, CDR2 SMNVEV (reference sequence). V shed 5 bases and J 4 bases; nucleotides not matched to a gene: 0. This CDR3 reads CASSGTGYGYTF. CDR3 nucleotide sequence: TGTGCCAGCAGTGGGACAGGCTATGGCTACACCTTC.

This clone was counted only a few times. CDR3 amino acids: CASSGLGTGSYEQYF. The CDR3 DNA reads TGTGCCAGCAGTGGTCTCGGGACAGGCTCCTACGAGCAGTACTTC. The rearrangement links TRBV25-1 to TRBJ2-7, with 8 bases that match TRBD1. The CDR3 length is 15 residues. Per the germline V gene, CDR1 is MGHDK and CDR2 is SYGVNS. The trim removed 4 bases at V and 0 bases at J, leaving 5 bases unmatched.

The chain links TRBV28 to TRBJ1-1, with TRBD1 matching over 8 bases. V shed 2 bases, J shed 0 bases, and the junction held 11 bases outside the gene matches. The CDR3 has 18 amino acids. The germline V gene encodes CDR1 MDHEN and CDR2 SYDVKM. The CDR3 loop is CASSLGDPAGGMNTEAFF. In nucleotides, the CDR3 is TGTGCCAGCAGTTTAGGTGACCCGGCAGGGGGCATGAACACTGAAGCTTTCTTT.

The gene calls are TRBV5-1 and TRBJ2-2, with TRBD1 identical over 7 bases. This CDR3 region has 15 residues. Looked up from germline, CDR1 is SGHRS and CDR2 is YFSETQ. V lost 2 bases, J lost 4 bases, and 5 bases stayed unmatched. DNA of the CDR3: TGCGCCAGCAGCTTACAGGGGCCGGTCACCGGGGAGCTGTTTTTT. Its protein is CASSLQGPVTGELFF.

This clone occurred a few times. This chain joins TRBV19 and TRBJ1-1, with no clear D. Germline lookup yields CDR1 LNHDA and CDR2 SQIVND (reference sequence). The CDR3 sequence is 17 residues long. The V and J ends lost 3 bases and 2 bases respectively, with 19 bases between them. For the CDR3, the DNA is TGTGCCAGTAGTATCAGTTTGTGGAGGAAATTTAACACTGAAGCTTTCTTT. Protein sequence: CASSISLWRKFNTEAFF. The full variable domain, in which reference TRBV19 and TRBJ1-1 provide the parts outside the CDR3, is DGGITQSPKYLFRKEGQNVTLSCEQNLNHDAMYWYRQDPGQGLRLIYYSQIVNDFQKGDIAEGYSVSREKKESFPLTVTSAQKNPTAFYLCASSISLWRKFNTEAFFGQGTRLTVV.

The rearrangement links TRBV28 to TRBJ1-5, with D tentatively TRBD1 (6 bases). The CDR3 is 14 residues long. From germline, CDR1 is MDHEN and CDR2 SYDVKM. With 5 bases removed from V and 2 bases from J, the gap between germline ends came to 10 bases. In nucleotides, the CDR3 is TGTGCCAGCAGTACAGGGAACGGCAATCAGCCCCAGCATTTT. Translation: CASSTGNGNQPQHF.

V and J are TRBV5-1 and TRBJ1-2, with 8 bases identical to TRBD1. J was trimmed by 8 bases and V by 0 bases; bases with no gene match: 3. Germline CDR1 and CDR2: SGHRS and YFSETQ. This CDR3 has 13 residues. The CDR3 bases are TGCGCCAGCAGCTTGGGGACAGGGTACGGCTACACCTTC. Protein: CASSLGTGYGYTF. The full variable domain, completed using reference TRBV5-1 and TRBJ1-2, is KAGVTQTPRYLIKTRGQQVTLSCSPISGHRSVSWYQQTPGQGLQFLFEYFSETQRNKGNFPGRFSGRQFSNSRSEMNVSTLELGDSALYLCASSLGTGYGYTFGSGTRLTVV.

The V call is TRBV25-1, the J call TRBJ1-1; the D is unclear. Trimming took 0 bases from V and 11 from J, leaving 10 bases between them. CDR1 is MGHDK and CDR2 is SYGVNS in the germline V gene. This CDR3 has 12 amino acids. CDR3 DNA sequence: TGTGCCAGCAGTGAATATTATTCTAGGGCTTTCTTT. It codes for CASSEYYSRAFF.